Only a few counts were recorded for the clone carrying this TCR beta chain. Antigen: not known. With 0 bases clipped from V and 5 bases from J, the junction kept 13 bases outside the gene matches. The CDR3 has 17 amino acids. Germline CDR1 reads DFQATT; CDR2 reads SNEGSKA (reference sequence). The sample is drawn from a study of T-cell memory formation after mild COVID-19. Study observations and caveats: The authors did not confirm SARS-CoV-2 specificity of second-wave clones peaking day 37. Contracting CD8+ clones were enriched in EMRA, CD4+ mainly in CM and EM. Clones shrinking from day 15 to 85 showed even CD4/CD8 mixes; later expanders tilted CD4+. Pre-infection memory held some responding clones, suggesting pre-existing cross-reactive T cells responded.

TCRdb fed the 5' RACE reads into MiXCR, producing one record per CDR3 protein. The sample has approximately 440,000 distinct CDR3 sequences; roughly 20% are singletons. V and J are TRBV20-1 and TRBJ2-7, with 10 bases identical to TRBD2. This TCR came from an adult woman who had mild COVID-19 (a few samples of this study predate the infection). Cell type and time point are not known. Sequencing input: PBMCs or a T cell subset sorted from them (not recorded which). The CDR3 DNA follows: TGCAGTGCTAGAGATAGGCTAGCGGGAGAGGCGTACGACGAGCAGTACTTC. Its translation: CSARDRLAGEAYDEQYF.